A single sample is the source of the 15 T cell receptor beta chains below, sequenced in a study of T cell repertoires in cytomegalovirus infection. TCRdb ran MiXCR on the reads and lists one entry per CDR3 protein. Of 150,000 to 200,000 distinct CDR3 sequences listed, 8% to 10% are singletons. The specimen sequenced was PBMCs. These receptors all stem from a human donor in good health (CMV status not recorded). Some clones in this sample may be carry-over from other donors' samples.

This clonotype was observed at least ten times. The chain uses TRBV7-9 and TRBJ1-2; weak D call: TRBD1 (5 bases). The V gene lost 6 bases and the J gene lost 4 bases, with 15 bases spanning the gap. The germline V gene encodes CDR1 SEHNR and CDR2 FQNEAQ (reference sequence). CDR3 length equals 14 residues. As DNA, the CDR3 is TGTGCCAGCAGGGCCCCCGGGGCCGGCTATGGCTACACCTTC. Its protein product is CASRAPGAGYGYTF.

This clonotype appeared many times. The chain combines TRBV6-2 or TRBV6-3 with TRBJ2-3; D not resolved. The CDR3 totals 16 residues. CDR1 and CDR2 (germline): MNHEY, SVGEGT. V gave up 7 bases and J gave up 1 base, with 18 bases separating them. The CDR3 sequence: CASTLDYLPRTDTQYF. In DNA form, the CDR3 reads TGTGCCAGCACCCTGGATTACCTCCCTCGCACAGATACGCAGTATTTT.

This clonotype was seen a handful of times. This chain links TRBV5-5 with TRBJ2-2, with D possibly matching TRBD2 (5 bases). The germline CDR1 and CDR2 sequences are SGHKS and YYEKEE (reference sequence). The V and J ends lost 1 base and 5 bases respectively, with 9 bases between them. The CDR3 has 14 residues. The CDR3 region is CASSLLSGTGELFF. CDR3 coding DNA: TGTGCCAGCAGCTTGCTATCGGGAACCGGGGAGCTGTTTTTT. Complete variable domain (other parts from reference TRBV5-5 and TRBJ2-2): DAGVTQSPTHLIKTRGQQVTLRCSPISGHKSVSWYQQVLGQGPQFIFQYYEKEERGRGNFPDRFSARQFPNYSSELNVNALLLGDSALYLCASSLLSGTGELFFGEGSRLTVL.

The V gene is TRBV12-3 or TRBV12-4, the J gene TRBJ1-1, with D hard to call. The CDR3 length is 15 residues. The germline V and J ends were trimmed by 2 bases and 1 base, with 11 bases remaining between them. CDR3 protein: CASSLIPRGNTEAFF. The CDR3 DNA follows: TGTGCCAGCAGTTTAATCCCCCGAGGGAACACTGAAGCTTTCTTT.

This clonotype was seen ten or more times. The chain combines TRBV7-2 with TRBJ2-3, with D hard to call. Per germline, CDR1 SGHTA and CDR2 FQGNSA. The V and J ends lost 5 bases and 2 bases respectively, with 17 bases between them. The CDR3 length is 16 residues. CDR3 sequence: CASSPARAAFTDTQYF. In DNA, the CDR3 is TGTGCCAGCAGCCCGGCCCGCGCGGCCTTCACAGATACGCAGTATTTT.

This clonotype has ten or more counts. The V gene is TRBV6-1, the J gene TRBJ2-1; D remains unclear. In germline, CDR1 is MNHNS, CDR2 SASEGT. This CDR3 has 13 amino acids. With 5 bases removed from V and 7 bases from J, the gap between germline ends came to 12 bases. The DNA for the CDR3 is TGTGCCAGCAGTATCTGGGGTGGTAATGAGCAGTTCTTC. Encoded protein: CASSIWGGNEQFF.

This clonotype was counted ten times or more. CDR3 DNA: TGTGCCAGCAGCTTAAATCGGGGGGGCAGCGAGCAGTACTTC. Translating it yields CASSLNRGGSEQYF. V usage is TRBV11-2 and J usage is TRBJ2-7; 8 bases align to TRBD2. The V and J ends lost 2 bases and 6 bases, in that order; junction bases with no gene match: 6. In germline, CDR1 is SGHAT, CDR2 FQNNGV. The CDR3 has 14 amino acids.

The table lists this clonotype with a few counts. The chain joins TRBV29-1 to TRBJ2-3, with D perhaps TRBD1 or TRBD2 (6 bases each). Trimming removed 7 bases from V and 5 bases from J, with 16 bases in between. The CDR3 length is 13 residues. Germline loops: CDR1 SQVTM, CDR2 ANQGSEA. The CDR3 is CSAKWGARDTQYF. As DNA, the CDR3 is TGCAGCGCCAAATGGGGGGCACGAGATACGCAGTATTTT.

This clonotype was counted at least ten times. The rearrangement uses TRBV25-1 and TRBJ2-2; 8 bases are shared with TRBD2. CDR3 length equals 15 residues. CDR1 is MGHDK and CDR2 is SYGVNS in the germline V gene. The trim removed 5 bases at V and 6 bases at J, leaving 8 bases unmatched. The CDR3 DNA reads TGTGCCAGCAGTTTCGGGAGGGCCGGCGCCGGGGAGCTGTTTTTT. Its protein is CASSFGRAGAGELFF.

This clonotype appeared many times. V gene TRBV2 combines with J gene TRBJ1-2, with D unresolved. The CDR3 runs to 14 residues. V gave up 2 bases and J gave up 0 bases, with 7 bases separating them. Germline CDR1 reads SNHLY; CDR2 reads FYNNEI. The CDR3: CASSERQANYGYTF. In DNA form, the CDR3 reads TGTGCCAGCAGTGAACGCCAGGCTAACTATGGCTACACCTTC.

The chain is built from TRBV24-1 and TRBJ2-6, with a tentative D call TRBD2 (5 bases). The ends were cut back, 4 bases at V and 2 bases at J, with 11 bases in the middle. Germline assignment: CDR1 KGHDR and CDR2 SFDVKD. This CDR3 comprises 16 residues. The CDR3 loop reads CATSDSGLPGANVLTF. For the CDR3, the DNA is TGTGCCACCAGTGACTCTGGACTTCCTGGGGCCAACGTCCTGACTTTC.

V is TRBV7-2 and J is TRBJ2-1; 9 positions match TRBD2. Germline loops: CDR1 SGHTA, CDR2 FQGNSA. With V trimmed by 3 bases and J by 0 bases, 9 bases remained unmatched. This CDR3 region has 18 residues. CDR3 region: CASSFGAGGPTSYNEQFF. DNA for the CDR3: TGTGCCAGCAGCTTTGGGGCGGGGGGGCCTACCTCCTACAATGAGCAGTTCTTC.

This clonotype occurred many times. At one of its ends the junction is not consistent with the germline gene, which may arise from a read error. This chain links TRBV7-2 with TRBJ2-2; 9 bases agree with TRBD2. This CDR3 comprises 14 residues. Per the germline V gene, CDR1 is SGHTA and CDR2 is FQGNSA. The CDR3 bases are TGTGCCAGCAACTTAGCGGGAGCGGTCGGGGAGCTGTTTTTT. Its protein is CASNLAGAVGELFF.

This clonotype occurred many times. The rearrangement joins TRBV7-9 to TRBJ1-1; 7 bases map to TRBD1. Germline-derived CDR1 and CDR2 are SEHNR and FQNEAQ (reference sequence). This CDR3 region has 16 residues. Trimming at V came to 0 bases and at J to 2 bases, leaving 6 bases not matched to a gene. The CDR3: CASSLAPGGINTEAFF. For the CDR3, the DNA is TGTGCCAGCAGCTTAGCCCCAGGGGGAATAAACACTGAAGCTTTCTTT.

This clonotype was counted many times. The chain employs TRBV7-2 and TRBJ1-4, with D maybe TRBD1 (5 bases). Looked up from germline, CDR1 is SGHTA and CDR2 is FQGNSA. This CDR3 region has 15 residues. Between the trimmed V and J ends, which lost 5 bases and 5 bases, there was a span of 15 bases. In DNA form, the CDR3 reads TGTGCCAGCAGCCCCCCCGGGGCAGGGAATGAAAAACTGTTTTTT. This translates into CASSPPGAGNEKLFF.